This T cell receptor beta chain derives from a study of beta chain features in type 1 diabetes. Sorting with CD45RO/CCR7/CD25/CD127/CD95/CD27 yielded naive, central memory, regulatory and stem-like memory CD4+ cells. Trimming left V 2 bases short and J 6 bases short, with 7 bases between. In germline, CDR1 is SGHDN, CDR2 FVKESK. This CDR3 spans 13 amino acids. The study reverse transcribed the entire isolated RNA, so it sequenced expressed TCRB transcripts. Profiling relied on immunoSEQ multiplex PCR, and the TCRdb table lists in-frame clones only, not all of them. Here the sample spans 400,000 to 450,000 clones, 14% being singletons.

The TCR originated in a man under 40 in good health. The sample taken for sequencing was naive CD4+ T cells from blood. The chain links TRBV14 to TRBJ2-2; unclear D gene. The CDR3 DNA is TGTGCCAGCAGCCAACAGTTTCCCGGGGAGCTGTTTTTT. This sequence encodes CASSQQFPGELFF.